These 20 T cell receptor beta chains share one sample of origin, sequenced in a study of T cells in Graves' hyperthyroidism and ophthalmopathy. Regions amplified from RNA transcripts were the TCR beta CDR3 regions. A first-round RT-PCR of the TCR CDR3 used the HTBI primer set. TCRdb reprocessed the multiplex PCR reads via MiXCR and lists one record per CDR3 protein. The table has roughly 580,000 distinct CDR3 sequences, roughly 14% seen once. Sequenced input: blood. The receptors here all came from a woman in her thirties with Graves' hyperthyroidism that later progressed to Graves' ophthalmopathy.

This clonotype was detected a few times. This rearrangement joins TRBV5-1 to TRBJ2-3; tentatively, D is TRBD2 (6 bases). Per the germline V gene, CDR1 is SGHRS and CDR2 is YFSETQ. The CDR3 consists of 14 residues. The ends were cut back, 0 bases at V and 6 bases at J, with 11 bases in the middle. The CDR3 spells CASSLDGSRDTQYF. In nucleotides, the CDR3 is TGCGCCAGCAGCTTGGACGGGAGTCGGGATACGCAGTATTTT.

The chain combines TRBV4-2 with TRBJ1-1; D not certain. V shed 3 bases and J shed 1 base, with 18 bases lying between them. The CDR3 consists of 17 residues. In germline, CDR1 is LGHNA, CDR2 YNFKEQ. The DNA of the CDR3 is TGTGCCAGCAGCCAGACCCTAGGTGGGAAAACGAACACTGAAGCTTTCTTT. Translating gives CASSQTLGGKTNTEAFF.

The chain has TRBV11-2 and TRBJ2-3; no clear D gene. Germline loops: CDR1 SGHAT, CDR2 FQNNGV. The CDR3 length is 12 residues. Trimming left V 4 bases short and J 9 bases short, with 11 bases between. The CDR3 loop reads CASSSTVATQYF. The DNA for the CDR3 is TGTGCCAGCAGCTCGACGGTCGCAACGCAGTATTTT.

This chain uses TRBV19 with TRBJ1-4; unclear D gene. This CDR3 has 12 amino acids. The germline V gene has CDR1 LNHDA and CDR2 SQIVND (reference sequence). The V gene lost 6 bases and the J gene lost 5 bases, with 7 bases spanning the gap. The CDR3 DNA follows: TGTGCCAGTAGCGAGAGAAATGAAAAACTGTTTTTT. Protein product: CASSERNEKLFF. Supplemented by reference TRBV19 and TRBJ1-4, the full variable domain reads DGGITQSPKYLFRKEGQNVTLSCEQNLNHDAMYWYRQDPGQGLRLIYYSQIVNDFQKGDIAEGYSVSREKKESFPLTVTSAQKNPTAFYLCASSERNEKLFFGSGTQLSVL.

This clonotype has at least ten counts. J is TRBJ2-7 and V is TRBV9; D possibly uses TRBD1 or TRBD2 (7 bases each). Trimming cost V 0 bases and J 6 bases, with 16 bases left between them. Germline CDR1 reads SGDLS; CDR2 reads YYNGEE. This CDR3 contains 15 residues. CDR3 sequence: CASSVGEGATGEQYF. The CDR3 coding sequence is TGTGCCAGCAGCGTAGGGGAGGGGGCGACCGGCGAGCAGTACTTC.

This clonotype has ten or more counts. V usage is TRBV30 and J usage is TRBJ1-5, with TRBD1 matching over 7 bases. CDR1 is GTSNPN, CDR2 SVGIG, per germline (reference sequence). V was pared by 4 bases and J by 7 bases, with 7 bases of the junction left unmatched. The CDR3 sequence is 13 residues long. The chain's CDR3 is CAWNRGFRQPQHF. The CDR3 region has the DNA TGTGCCTGGAACAGGGGATTTCGACAGCCCCAGCATTTT.

Ten or more counts support this clonotype. The J gene is TRBJ2-5, the V gene TRBV10-3; D perhaps matches TRBD2 (6 bases). CDR1 and CDR2 (germline): ENHRY, SYGVKD. This CDR3 has 14 residues. Trimming shortened V by 4 bases and J by 4 bases, and 13 bases separated the two germline ends. CDR3 protein: CAISGNSGAETQYF. The CDR3 coding sequence is TGTGCCATCAGTGGGAATAGCGGAGCAGAGACCCAGTACTTC.

In its sample, this clonotype was seen many times. This sequence joins TRBV9 and TRBJ1-1; D is perhaps TRBD1 (6 bases). Trimming stripped 0 bases from V and 4 bases from J, with 10 bases between. Germline loops: CDR1 SGDLS, CDR2 YYNGEE. CDR3 length: 14 residues. In nucleotides, the CDR3 is TGTGCCAGCAGCGTAGAACAGGGCACCACTGAAGCTTTCTTT. It translates to CASSVEQGTTEAFF.

The chain couples TRBV15 to TRBJ2-2; TRBD2 matches at 8 bases. The CDR3 spans 16 residues. Unmatched junction bases numbered 5, after V lost 0 bases and J lost 5 bases. Germline lookup yields CDR1 LNHNV and CDR2 YYDKDF (reference sequence). Written as DNA, the CDR3 is TGTGCCACCAGCAGAGACCCCGGGGGGGGAACCGGGGAGCTGTTTTTT. Protein product: CATSRDPGGGTGELFF.

This clonotype has at least ten counts. The V and J genes are TRBV2 and TRBJ2-1, with D hard to call. V was pared by 7 bases and J by 1 base, with 11 bases between. The V gene's germline CDR1 is SNHLY and CDR2 FYNNEI. The length of the CDR3 is 14 residues. The CDR3 DNA reads as TGTGCCAGCAATGGGGTCCTTTCCTACAATGAGCAGTTCTTC. Translated, it gives CASNGVLSYNEQFF.

There are many counts of this clonotype. The V and J genes are TRBV30 and TRBJ1-3; D uncertain. Germline lookup yields CDR1 GTSNPN and CDR2 SVGIG (reference sequence). The V and J ends lost 0 bases and 1 base respectively, with 13 bases between them. This CDR3 has 16 residues. CDR3 sequence reads: CAWSVRSWGSGNTIYF. CDR3 DNA sequence: TGTGCCTGGAGTGTAAGATCCTGGGGTTCTGGAAACACCATATATTTT.

The rearrangement joins TRBV11-3 to TRBJ1-1; the D is unclear. Germline loops: CDR1 SGHNT, CDR2 YENEEA. The CDR3 contains 15 residues. The V and J ends lost 5 bases and 1 base respectively, with 14 bases between them. The CDR3 reads CASSPPGVGNTEAFF. CDR3 sequence (DNA): TGTGCCAGCAGCCCCCCCGGGGTGGGGAACACTGAAGCTTTCTTT. Combining the CDR3 with reference TRBV11-3 and TRBJ1-1 gives the whole variable domain EAGVVQSPRYKIIEKKQPVAFWCNPISGHNTLYWYLQNLGQGPELLIRYENEEAVDDSQLPKDRFSAERLKGVDSTLKIQPAELGDSAVYLCASSPPGVGNTEAFFGQGTRLTVV.

This clonotype was seen at least ten times. The chain recombines TRBV11-3 with TRBJ1-1, with 7 bases matching TRBD1. The CDR3 extends over 13 amino acids. The junction had 4 bases not matched to a gene; V was cut back by 4 bases and J by 5 bases. Per germline, CDR1 SGHNT and CDR2 YENEEA. The CDR3 loop is CASSWNRGTEAFF. The CDR3, as DNA: TGTGCCAGCAGCTGGAACAGGGGAACTGAAGCTTTCTTT.

This clonotype was seen a handful of times. The rearrangement links TRBV9 to TRBJ1-3; 10 nucleotides line up with TRBD1. Trimming at V came to 1 base and at J to 4 bases, leaving 5 bases not matched to a gene. The CDR3 totals 16 residues. Germline-derived CDR1 and CDR2 are SGDLS and YYNGEE. DNA for the CDR3: TGTGCCAGCAGCGTATCTGGACAGGGGGGGGGAAACACCATATATTTT. As protein: CASSVSGQGGGNTIYF.

In this sample, this clonotype turned up many times. V gene TRBV19 combines with J gene TRBJ2-2, with D unresolved. The CDR3 sequence is 14 residues long. The ends were cut back, 6 bases at V and 0 bases at J, with 8 bases in the middle. The germline V gene encodes CDR1 LNHDA and CDR2 SQIVND (reference sequence). Here the CDR3 DNA reads TGTGCCAGTAGGGGCTACTCGAACACCGGGGAGCTGTTTTTT. As protein: CASRGYSNTGELFF. The entire variable domain, with the rest obtained from reference TRBV19 and TRBJ2-2, is as follows: DGGITQSPKYLFRKEGQNVTLSCEQNLNHDAMYWYRQDPGQGLRLIYYSQIVNDFQKGDIAEGYSVSREKKESFPLTVTSAQKNPTAFYLCASRGYSNTGELFFGEGSRLTVL.

This clonotype appeared many times. The V and J genes are TRBV28 and TRBJ1-5, with 9 bases lining up with TRBD1. J lost 4 bases, V lost 7 bases, and 14 bases had no gene match. Germline CDR1 is MDHEN and CDR2 is SYDVKM. The CDR3 is 17 residues long. CDR3 nucleotide sequence: TGTGCCAGCAATAAAGGATCCTGGGACAGGGAAAATCAGCCCCAGCATTTT. As protein: CASNKGSWDRENQPQHF.

This clonotype was found many times. The chain recombines TRBV3-1 with TRBJ2-2; no clear D gene. The CDR3 is made up of 15 amino acids. Germline loops: CDR1 LGHDT, CDR2 YNNKEL (reference sequence). With 4 bases removed from V and 5 bases from J, the gap between germline ends came to 14 bases. CDR3 nucleotides: TGTGCCAGCAGCCTCCCCCCTCAAGGAACCGGGGAGCTGTTTTTT. This codes for CASSLPPQGTGELFF.

Many counts were recorded for this clonotype. The chain carries TRBV20-1 and TRBJ2-7; D not certain. V lost 0 bases, J lost 0 bases, and 12 bases lay in between. The CDR3 has 15 amino acids. CDR1 and CDR2 (germline): DFQATT, SNEGSKA (reference sequence). The DNA of the CDR3 is TGCAGTGCTAGAGAGGAGACGGGCACCTCCTACGAGCAGTACTTC. Residues: CSAREETGTSYEQYF.

This clonotype was counted ten times or more. This chain links TRBV24-1 with TRBJ2-7, with 9 bases identical to TRBD2. Germline values: CDR1 KGHDR, CDR2 SFDVKD. J lost 2 bases, V lost 4 bases, and 5 bases had no gene match. The CDR3 length is 15 residues. The CDR3 DNA sequence: TGTGCCACCAGTGACACAAGCGGGGGGACCTACGAGCAGTACTTC. Its translation: CATSDTSGGTYEQYF.

This clonotype has ten or more counts. This chain uses TRBV11-1 with TRBJ1-1; possible D gene TRBD1, 6 bases. The ends were cut back, 4 bases at V and 7 bases at J, with 13 bases in the middle. The length of the CDR3 is 13 residues. The V gene's germline CDR1 is SGHAT and CDR2 FQDESV (reference sequence). As DNA, the CDR3 is TGTGCCAGCAGCTCAAGCGGACAGTTTGAAGCTTTCTTT. Translated: CASSSSGQFEAFF.